Below are 23 T cell receptor beta chains sequenced from a single sample in a study of Ad26.COV2.S vaccination and SARS-CoV-2 variants (dated by TCRdb to the early 2020s). Receptor libraries were prepared by the immunoSEQ multiplex PCR assay. TCRdb retrieved this table from immuneACCESS and kept in-frame rearrangements only. Not all clones are present; in checked studies, unresolved V genes account for under half, and no reason is known for the remainder. Present in this sample are approximately 480,000 clones, approximately 88% of which were seen just once. The ten largest clones take up over 10% of the sample. This specimen's treatment or condition label, interpreted: roughly 19 received Ad26.COV2.S at low or high dose, single or two shots; 5 received placebo; per-sample allocation not given. For vaccine and placebo recipients, the sequenced repertoires came from samples collected on day 63 after the first injection.

Source: peripheral blood, taken in a trial of Ad26.COV2.S vaccine versus placebo. The receptors originated from a person aged 18-60 years who received the Ad26.COV2.S COVID-19 vaccine or a placebo.

A single count supports this clone. The rearrangement links TRBV3-1 (or the pseudogene TRBV3-2) to TRBJ2-6, with a weak D call TRBD1 (5 bases). CDR1 and CDR2 from the germline V gene are LGHDT and YNNKEL (reference sequence). The CDR3 spans 19 residues. V dropped 0 bases and J dropped 4 bases, with 19 bases sitting between them. As DNA, the CDR3 is TGTGCCAGCAGCCAAGATGGGGCGACAGTAGGTTCCGGGGCCAACGTCCTGACTTTC. Encoded protein: CASSQDGATVGSGANVLTF.

The CDR3 coding sequence is TGTGCCAGCAGCGACAATGGTGGCGAAGCTTTCTTT. Protein sequence: CASSDNGGEAFF. The chain couples TRBV6-5 to TRBJ1-1; D uncertain. In germline, CDR1 is MNHEY, CDR2 SVGAGI. V lost 6 bases and J 8 bases, leaving 13 bases between the germline ends. This CDR3 region has 12 residues.

The chain combines TRBV7-3 with TRBJ2-7; D possibly corresponds to TRBD1 (5 bases). CDR1 SGHTA and CDR2 FQGTGA come from the germline V gene. The CDR3 is made up of 14 amino acids. Trimming removed 2 bases at V and 3 bases at J, with 11 bases between. The CDR3 DNA reads TGTGCCAGCAGCTTAGGGTCAGGGCGCTACGAGCAGTACTTC. This encodes CASSLGSGRYEQYF. Together with reference TRBV7-3 and TRBJ2-7, the CDR3 gives the full variable domain: GAGVSQTPSNKVTEKGKYVELRCDPISGHTALYWYRQSLGQGPEFLIYFQGTGAADDSGLPNDRFFAVRPEGSVSTLKIQRTERGDSAVYLCASSLGSGRYEQYFGPGTRLTVT.

The V call is TRBV19, the J call TRBJ1-5; D is perhaps TRBD1 (5 bases). In germline, CDR1 is LNHDA, CDR2 SQIVND (reference sequence). There are 17 residues in the CDR3. Trimming took 3 bases from V and 3 from J, leaving 18 bases between them. The CDR3 DNA sequence: TGTGCCAGTAGTATCTCCGCGGGAGGGGCGCCCAATCAGCCCCAGCATTTT. It encodes CASSISAGGAPNQPQHF.

V usage is TRBV6-5 and J usage is TRBJ2-5; perhaps TRBD1 as D (6 bases). CDR3 length equals 15 residues. CDR1 and CDR2 (germline): MNHEY, SVGAGI. Trimming stripped 2 bases from V and 4 bases from J, with 14 bases between. The CDR3 region is CASSYGAGEGETQYF. DNA for the CDR3: TGTGCCAGCAGTTACGGGGCAGGGGAAGGAGAGACCCAGTACTTC.

The chain is built from TRBV5-1 and TRBJ2-7, with 9 nucleotides matching TRBD1. V dropped 2 bases and J dropped 4; count of bases not matched to a gene: 10. Germline V CDR1 and CDR2: SGHRS, YFSETQ. The CDR3 totals 16 residues. The CDR3 nucleotides read TGCGCCAGCAGCTTAACCGGGACAGGGCATAGGTACGAGCAGTACTTC. This encodes CASSLTGTGHRYEQYF.

The chain combines TRBV7-9 with TRBJ2-2; D is undetermined. Trimming left V 5 bases short and J 5 bases short, with 27 bases between. The CDR3 runs 19 residues. Per germline, CDR1 SEHNR and CDR2 FQNEAQ (reference sequence). The CDR3 DNA is TGTGCCAGCAGCCCCGATGTGGGCTTGGCAGGTGGTAGGACCGGGGAGCTGTTTTTT. It encodes CASSPDVGLAGGRTGELFF.

V is TRBV4-1 and J is TRBJ2-2, with 7 bases matching TRBD1. Per germline, CDR1 MGHRA and CDR2 YSYEKL. This CDR3 comprises 17 residues. Trimming cost V 0 bases and J 2 bases; bases outside gene matches: 6. CDR3 sequence reads: CASSQEYTGANTGELFF. Written as DNA, the CDR3 is TGCGCCAGCAGCCAAGAGTATACAGGGGCTAACACCGGGGAGCTGTTTTTT.

This rearrangement joins TRBV28 to TRBJ2-7; 8 bases are shared with TRBD1. Looked up from germline, CDR1 is MDHEN and CDR2 is SYDVKM. This CDR3 comprises 15 residues. V shed 4 bases, J shed 2 bases, and the junction held 7 bases outside the gene matches. The DNA for the CDR3 is TGTGCCAGCAGTTCGATGCCAGGGGGCGCCTACGAGCAGTACTTC. This gives the protein CASSSMPGGAYEQYF.

A few counts support this clone. The genes are TRBV28 and TRBJ1-6; possible D gene TRBD1, 5 bases. The germline gives CDR1 MDHEN, CDR2 SYDVKM. The CDR3 runs 15 residues. V gave up 6 bases and J gave up 7 bases, with 16 bases separating them. The CDR3 DNA follows: TGTGCCAGCAGGTTAGGGGCGGGGAGGAATTCACCCCTCCACTTT. Protein product: CASRLGAGRNSPLHF.

This CDR3 is CASSLTGQRGYTF. In DNA form, the CDR3 reads TGTGCCAGCAGCCTAACGGGACAACGGGGCTACACCTTC. The chain employs TRBV27 and TRBJ1-2, with D tentatively TRBD1 (6 bases). V was cut by 6 bases and J by 8 bases, with 16 bases left in between. CDR1 is MNHEY and CDR2 is SMNVEV in the germline V gene (reference sequence). CDR3 length equals 13 residues.

The chain uses TRBV29-1 and TRBJ2-7; the D gene is possibly TRBD2 (5 bases). Germline assignment: CDR1 SQVTM and CDR2 ANQGSEA. V was pared by 2 bases and J by 3 bases, with 14 bases between. This CDR3 spans 14 amino acids. CDR3 DNA: TGCAGCGTTGAAAGTAGAGGGAATGACTACGAGCAGTACTTC. Translated: CSVESRGNDYEQYF.

J is TRBJ2-5 and V is TRBV5-6; D is uncertain. This CDR3 comprises 13 residues. The V gene's germline CDR1 is SGHDT and CDR2 YYEEEE. Deletions cut 0 bases from V and 4 bases from J, with 7 bases between. CDR3 in amino acids: CASSLGVVETQYF. The CDR3 coding sequence is TGTGCCAGCAGCTTGGGAGTTGTAGAGACCCAGTACTTC.

This clone appeared once. The gene calls are TRBV4-1 and TRBJ2-1, with D perhaps matching TRBD2 (6 bases). The V gene lost 3 bases and the J gene lost 7 bases, with 13 bases spanning the gap. The CDR3 runs to 14 residues. CDR1 MGHRA and CDR2 YSYEKL come from the germline V gene. This CDR3 reads CASSQGGLINEQFF. In nucleotides, the CDR3 is TGCGCCAGCAGCCAGGGTGGACTAATAAATGAGCAGTTCTTC.

The chain carries TRBV18 and TRBJ1-1; D unresolved. Trimming pared 2 bases from V and 5 bases from J, leaving 12 bases between. The CDR3 extends over 14 amino acids. The germline gives CDR1 KGHSH, CDR2 LQKENI. The CDR3 nucleotides read TGTGCCAGCTCACCAGGGCAGCAAGGAACTGAAGCTTTCTTT. It is translated as CASSPGQQGTEAFF. The variable domain in full, with the rest retrieved from reference TRBV18 and TRBJ1-1, is NAGVMQNPRHLVRRRGQEARLRCSPMKGHSHVYWYRQLPEEGLKFMVYLQKENIIDESGMPKERFSAEFPKEGPSILRIQQVVRGDSAAYFCASSPGQQGTEAFFGQGTRLTVV.

The chain joins TRBV7-2 to TRBJ1-3; unclear D gene. V was pared by 5 bases and J by 0 bases, with 14 bases between. The CDR3 consists of 16 residues. Germline CDR1 SGHTA, CDR2 FQGNSA. CDR3 nucleotides: TGTGCCAGCAGCCCAGGCAGACTCGACTCTGGAAACACCATATATTTT. Translating it yields CASSPGRLDSGNTIYF.

The V and J genes are TRBV6-6 and TRBJ1-3; tentative D call: TRBD1 (6 bases). Trimming left V 6 bases short and J 0 bases short, with 12 bases between. Germline V gene sequence: CDR1 MNHNY, CDR2 SVGAGI (reference sequence). This CDR3 is 15 amino acids long. The CDR3 spells CASSNRAHSGNTIYF. The CDR3 region has the DNA TGTGCCAGCAGCAACAGGGCCCACTCTGGAAACACCATATATTTT.

In the case of this clone: A junction boundary mismatches the germline segment, possibly from a read error. V gene TRBV7-7 combines with J gene TRBJ2-2; unclear D gene. CDR1 is SSHAT and CDR2 is FNYEAQ in the germline V gene (reference sequence). CDR3 length equals 14 residues. CDR3 DNA: TGTGCTAGCAGAGAGGCAGGGAACACCGGGGAGCTGTTTTTT. As protein: CASREAGNTGELFF.

The CDR3 DNA sequence: TGTGCCAGCAGGCGGGGGGCAGAAGAGACCCAGTACTTC. It encodes CASRRGAEETQYF. V is TRBV6-7 and J is TRBJ2-5, with TRBD2 matching over 8 bases. TRBV6-7 carries the ORF label, with uncertain function. The CDR3 totals 13 residues. V shed 6 bases and J 3 bases; nucleotides not matched to a gene: 3.

The genes are TRBV9 and TRBJ1-3; D not certain. This CDR3 comprises 17 residues. The V and J ends lost 0 bases and 0 bases respectively, with 13 bases between them. The germline CDR1 and CDR2 sequences are SGDLS and YYNGEE. CDR3 nucleotide sequence: TGTGCCAGCAGCGTAGTGGGGTCCCAAACCTCTGGAAACACCATATATTTT. Translated, it gives CASSVVGSQTSGNTIYF.

In this sample, this clone turned up once. The chain couples TRBV7-8 to TRBJ2-7; 8 bases line up with TRBD1. The trim removed 5 bases at V and 5 bases at J, leaving 11 bases unmatched. The CDR3 has 15 amino acids. Germline values: CDR1 SGHVS, CDR2 FQNEAQ. The CDR3 reads CASSLDRVQLHEQYF. In nucleotides, the CDR3 is TGTGCCAGCAGCCTGGACAGGGTACAGCTGCACGAGCAGTACTTC.

This clone has a handful of counts. The rearrangement joins TRBV12-3 or TRBV12-4 to TRBJ1-6, with 7 bases matching TRBD1. This CDR3 region has 13 residues. The V and J ends lost 6 bases and 8 bases, in that order; junction bases with no gene match: 4. This CDR3 reads CASRSDRDSPLHF. DNA of the CDR3: TGTGCCAGCAGAAGCGACAGGGATTCACCCCTCCACTTT.

The chain recombines TRBV6-2 or TRBV6-3 with TRBJ1-5; D unclear. The V end was cut by 5 bases, the J end by 2 bases, with 19 bases between. Germline CDR1 is MNHEY and CDR2 is SVGEGT. There are 17 residues in the CDR3. The CDR3 coding sequence is TGTGCCAGCAGTCAAATCCGGAAAAGCGGGGGCAATCAGCCCCAGCATTTT. Translation gives CASSQIRKSGGNQPQHF.